This T cell receptor beta chain is drawn from a study of read filtering for tumor transcriptome and immune sequencing. Overall study context: Among patients, some 17 were male and some 15 female, aged about 45 to 90 (mean around 66).

Germline CDR1 is SNHLY and CDR2 is FYNNEI. The CDR3 contains 12 residues. The V end lost 6 bases, the J end lost 8 bases, and 10 bases lay between the germline ends. Molecular barcoded adaptors covering alpha/delta and beta/gamma chains were used on around 370 ng RNA. TCRdb re-analysed the reads in MiXCR, keeping a single row per CDR3 protein. The sample lists over 50,000 distinct CDR3 sequences, around 20% occurring once. Sampling of bone marrow took place during active disease in every patient. This clonotype has ten or more counts. This sequence joins TRBV2 and TRBJ2-2; D not resolved. This TCR came from a donor over 35 with multiple myeloma. The specimen sequenced was a population of CD138-negative cells sorted from bone marrow. CDR3 sequence reads: CASSPFSGELFF. The CDR3 nucleotides read TGTGCCAGCAGCCCATTTTCGGGGGAGCTGTTTTTT. Together with reference TRBV2 and TRBJ2-2, the CDR3 gives the full variable domain: EPEVTQTPSHQVTQMGQEVILRCVPISNHLYFYWYRQILGQKVEFLVSFYNNEISEKSEIFDDQFSVERPDGSNFTLKIRSTKLEDSAMYFCASSPFSGELFFGEGSRLTVL.